This T cell receptor beta chain was obtained from a study of identical twins (dated by TCRdb to 2016 to 2017). About the study as a whole: To test whether fetal clonotypes persist, the study used deep sequencing on TCR alpha and beta repertoires from monozygotic twins, unrelated adults of various ages, and cord blood. To rule out contamination, the twin experiments were replicated at different times with different library preparation protocols.

The paper's findings and limits, for the study overall: Compared with coincidental sharing between unrelated individuals, out-of-frame TCR alpha sequences shared between twins had an excess of sequences with low generation probability. In monozygotic twins, out-of-frame TCR alpha sharing was systematically underestimated by recombination models, although the models agreed with sharing between unrelated individuals. Zero-insertion analyses could be partly confounded by invariant T cells such as MAIT and iNKT, although diverse VJ usage argued against such confounding for most clonotypes. Because the same donors could not be followed over many years, conclusions were based on cross-sectional statistical analysis. In beta out-of-frame sequences, excess twin sharing was weaker, because having fewer shared sequences lowered the signal-to-noise ratio. Fewer insertions were carried by abundant cord blood beta clonotypes; a weaker similar trend was observed in young adult naive repertoires, while no such trend was observed in memory repertoires.

The receptor library was made with 5' RACE. The reads were generated on an Illumina HiSeq 2000. A universal primer binding site was introduced by template switching, and a unique molecular identifier was present in the final cDNA, enabling accurate counting of TCR cDNA molecules. Specific primers in the conserved constant-segment region were used to synthesize first-strand cDNA for the TCR alpha and beta chains. To control for contamination, every cDNA library carried two barcodes: a SMART-Mk sample barcode plus Illumina barcodes. TruSeq adapter sequences along with Illumina sample barcodes were introduced in two successive PCR steps. Sequencing of the TCR alpha and beta cDNA libraries was done on the Illumina HiSeq platform using custom primers. As for how the authors treated the data: MiGEC processed the raw reads to extract unique molecular identifiers, while MiXCR was used to determine the CDR3 positions. For each individual, recombination models were inferred using an EM algorithm with the repgenHMM and IGoR tools. The tcR package in R was used for shared clonotype analysis, with sharing normalized by the product of cloneset sizes. To study raw recombination without the effects of thymic and clonal selection, out-of-frame nonproductive sequences were analyzed. TCRdb ran its own pipeline on the public reads, namely fastp trimming at Q25 and MiXCR clone calling, and kept in-frame beta chains. Every entry covers one CDR3 protein and lists the most common genes and DNA from its rows. These V and J calls are TCRdb output, not the study's own analysis. Present in this sample are about 210,000 distinct CDR3 sequences, approximately 9% of which were seen just once. The leading ten clones occupy over 4.5% of the sample.

About this clonotype itself: The target of this receptor is not known. Base qualities are not at hand, and no much larger clone is one base apart.

Every donor in the study was a healthy Caucasian. Miltenyi CD45RO+ enrichment and human naive T-cell isolation kits were used to isolate memory (CD45RO+) and naive T cells from PBMC. The germline V gene sets CDR1 to SNHLY and CDR2 to FYNNEI. Relative to germline, V is missing 5 bases and J is missing 2 bases, with 3 bases of the junction outside any gene match. Measured from the cysteine to the phenylalanine, the CDR3 is 14 residues long. CDR3 DNA only is kept here, 42 bases in frame from base 1. This receptor chain uses TRBV2 and TRBJ2-3, and TRBD1 aligns with 8 junction nucleotides. The sequence was obtained from a woman aged 18 to 35 in good health. The sequenced sample was memory (CD45RO+) T cells sorted from blood. Interpreted using the paper, the cell subset or site label stands for: CD45RO+ enriched T cells. The nucleotide sequence is given as TGTGCCAGCAGTCGGACAGGGTTCACAGATACGCAGTATTTT. Its protein is CASSRTGFTDTQYF.